The entry that follows covers one T cell receptor beta chain sequence. The same CDR3 can be traced to other DNA sequences in this sample. This record comes from a study of control samples from healthy donors and cancer patients. Clones were sequenced by immunoSEQ multiplex PCR, and TCRdb holds only the in-frame ones, with some missing. Among approximately 85,000 clones listed, 85% to 90% were seen once. V dropped 0 bases and J dropped 5 bases, with 5 bases sitting between them. This CDR3 has 12 residues. Germline CDR1 SGHRS, CDR2 YFSETQ. The TCR originated in a woman in her sixties or seventies in good health. V usage is TRBV5-1 and J usage is TRBJ1-2; D gene unclear. What was sequenced was blood. CDR3: CASSLDGYGYTF. In DNA form, the CDR3 reads TGCGCCAGCAGCTTGGATGGATATGGCTACACCTTC.